The 2 T cell receptor beta chains below come from one sample, sequenced in a study of molecular identifiers for immune sequencing clone quantification. From the PCR reads, TCRdb called clonotypes with MiXCR, one entry per CDR3 protein. The sample lists 550,000 to 750,000 distinct CDR3 sequences, approximately 20% seen once, with approximately 0.9% in the top ten. The sequenced material came from naive CD8+ T cells from blood, with Jurkat cell RNA spiked in. Subset indicated: FACS-sorted CD8+CD4-CCR7+CD45RA+ naive T cells. These receptor sequences come from a human donor in good health. Some libraries in this study had Jurkat cell RNA spiked in.

This clonotype showed up many times. This chain uses TRBV2 with TRBJ1-5, with D uncertain. This CDR3 contains 15 residues. Per germline, CDR1 SNHLY and CDR2 FYNNEI. The ends were cut back, 6 bases at V and 1 base at J, with 13 bases in the middle. The CDR3 DNA follows: TGTGCCAGCAGGCCGATTCGATCGAGCAATCAGCCCCAGCATTTT. Translated: CASRPIRSSNQPQHF.

This chain connects TRBV11-2 to TRBJ2-2; the D is unclear. This CDR3 is 12 amino acids long. CDR1 SGHAT and CDR2 FQNNGV come from the germline V gene. Trimming took off 5 bases at V and 7 bases at J, with 8 bases between the two ends. The CDR3 DNA reads as TGTGCCAGCAGCCCCCCCCGCGGGGAGCTGTTTTTT. Amino acid sequence: CASSPPRGELFF.